Below, 12 T cell receptor beta chains from the same sample are listed, as sequenced in a study of T-cell memory formation after mild COVID-19. TCRdb reprocessed the 5' RACE reads with MiXCR, giving one entry per CDR3 protein. There are under 650,000 distinct CDR3 sequences in the sample; about 20% occur only once, and more than 10% lies in the top ten. Specimen: PBMCs or a T cell subset sorted from them (not recorded which). Receptor source: an adult woman who had mild COVID-19 (a few samples of this study predate the infection). Cell type and time point are not known.

This clonotype was detected a few times. V usage is TRBV6-5 and J usage is TRBJ1-1; D may be TRBD1 (5 bases). CDR1 and CDR2 (germline): MNHEY, SVGAGI. V was cut by 4 bases and J by 3 bases, with 9 bases left in between. The CDR3 is 13 residues long. CDR3 coding DNA: TGTGCCAGCAGTTCACAGGTTTACACTGAAGCTTTCTTT. It translates to CASSSQVYTEAFF.

The V gene is TRBV27, the J gene TRBJ2-7, with 7 nucleotides matching TRBD1. CDR3 length equals 14 residues. Germline V gives CDR1 MNHEY, CDR2 SMNVEV (reference sequence). The J segment lost 2 bases and the V segment lost 7 bases, leaving 8 bases of the junction unmatched. The CDR3 sequence: CASTPGQAPYEQYF. For the CDR3, the DNA is TGTGCCAGCACCCCTGGACAGGCCCCCTACGAGCAGTACTTC.

The chain recombines TRBV7-8 with TRBJ2-3; 14 bases agree with TRBD2. V trimming: 1 base; J trimming: 3 bases; junction bases outside the gene matches: 12. The CDR3 has 20 amino acids. Germline V gene data show CDR1 as SGHVS and CDR2 as FQNEAQ. The CDR3 loop is CASSLVALVRLAGGTDTQYF. For the CDR3, the DNA is TGTGCCAGCAGCTTAGTGGCATTAGTGAGACTAGCGGGGGGGACAGATACGCAGTATTTT. The full variable domain, rest sourced from reference TRBV7-8 and TRBJ2-3, is GAGVSQSPRYKVAKRGQDVALRCDPISGHVSLFWYQQALGQGPEFLTYFQNEAQLDKSGLPSDRFFAERPEGSVSTLKIQRTQQEDSAVYLCASSLVALVRLAGGTDTQYFGPGTRLTVL.

Only a few counts were recorded for this clonotype. The V call is TRBV7-9, the J call TRBJ2-3; D may be TRBD2 (5 bases). Germline V CDR1 and CDR2: SEHNR, FQNEAQ (reference sequence). The CDR3 length is 14 residues. V was trimmed by 5 bases and J by 1 base, leaving 10 bases between them. CDR3: CASSAWTGTDTQYF. In nucleotides, the CDR3 is TGTGCCAGCAGCGCCTGGACTGGCACAGATACGCAGTATTTT.

The rearrangement links TRBV10-3 to TRBJ2-5; the match to TRBD1 covers 8 bases. J lost 4 bases, V lost 7 bases, and 11 bases had no gene match. CDR1 and CDR2 (germline): ENHRY, SYGVKD. This CDR3 contains 15 residues. The CDR3 DNA reads as TGTGCCATCAAAGAACAGGGGGGAGGCTTAGAGACCCAGTACTTC. It is translated as CAIKEQGGGLETQYF.

This clonotype was seen only a few times. The CDR3 reads CSAPRTGGADTGELFF. The CDR3 DNA follows: TGCAGTGCTCCCAGGACCGGGGGCGCGGACACCGGGGAGCTGTTTTTT. The chain recombines TRBV20-1 with TRBJ2-2, with D possibly being TRBD1 or TRBD2 (6 bases each). This CDR3 comprises 16 residues. The germline CDR1 and CDR2 sequences are DFQATT and SNEGSKA (reference sequence). The germline V and J ends were trimmed by 5 bases and 3 bases, with 19 bases remaining between them.

CDR3 in amino acids: CASSLPGLEAFF. The CDR3 nucleotides are TGTGCCAGCAGCTTACCGGGACTTGAAGCTTTCTTT. The chain is built from TRBV7-2 and TRBJ1-1; tentatively, D is TRBD1 (5 bases). The CDR3 sequence is 12 residues long. CDR1 and CDR2 (germline): SGHTA, FQGNSA. The germline V and J ends were trimmed by 2 bases and 7 bases, with 8 bases remaining between them.

This clonotype came up a few times. The gene calls are TRBV29-1 and TRBJ2-3; either TRBD1 or TRBD2 may fit D (7 bases each). The CDR3 loop spans 14 amino acids. The germline V gene encodes CDR1 SQVTM and CDR2 ANQGSEA. V was clipped by 7 bases and J by 2 bases, with 16 bases between them. CDR3 sequence: CSAQRDSITDTQYF. CDR3 bases: TGCAGCGCCCAGCGGGACAGTATCACAGATACGCAGTATTTT.

This chain links TRBV19 with TRBJ2-7, with a tentative D call TRBD2 (6 bases). CDR1 and CDR2 (germline): LNHDA, SQIVND (reference sequence). This CDR3 contains 17 residues. Between the trimmed V and J ends, which lost 2 bases and 4 bases, there was a span of 21 bases. CDR3 sequence: CASSIKSWRDSIYEQYF. CDR3 coding DNA: TGTGCCAGTAGTATAAAGTCTTGGCGGGACTCCATTTACGAGCAGTACTTC.

This clonotype came up many times. The rearrangement uses TRBV15 and TRBJ2-7; D is ambiguous. This CDR3 spans 12 amino acids. The V end was cut by 0 bases, the J end by 2 bases, with 2 bases between. Germline CDR1 reads LNHNV; CDR2 reads YYDKDF (reference sequence). The CDR3 DNA reads TGTGCCACCAGCAGAGAGCCCTACGAGCAGTACTTC. Its translation: CATSREPYEQYF.

The gene calls are TRBV20-1 and TRBJ1-1, with TRBD1 matching 10 bases. Germline loops: CDR1 DFQATT, CDR2 SNEGSKA (reference sequence). The CDR3 has 14 amino acids. V shed 5 bases and J 4 bases; nucleotides not matched to a gene: 7. Here the CDR3 DNA reads TGCAGTGCTGGAAGGGACAGGGGAGGCACTGAAGCTTTCTTT. It codes for CSAGRDRGGTEAFF.

The J gene is TRBJ1-5, the V gene TRBV12-3 or TRBV12-4; 7 bases map to TRBD1. This CDR3 is built from 17 residues. With V trimmed by 6 bases and J by 0 bases, 11 bases remained unmatched. CDR3 DNA sequence: TGTGCCAGCAGCCTCCCTACAGGGGTCCTTAGCAATCAGCCCCAGCATTTT. It is translated as CASSLPTGVLSNQPQHF.